The rows below give T cell receptor beta chains drawn from one sample of a study of blood T cell repertoires in COVID-19. Method: immunoSEQ multiplex PCR; TCRdb's copy keeps in-frame clones and lacks some. This sample has about 240,000 clones; nearly 85% occur once, and the top ten carry approximately 5.7%. The sample was peripheral blood. Receptors were obtained from a human donor in a cohort sampled during active COVID-19. Both conserved end residues are part of each CDR3. A D gene is named only where the DNA matches it firmly.

V	J	D	DNA	CDR3
TRBV10-1	TRBJ1-4	NA	TGCGCCAGCAGATACAGGGTTGGGGAAAAACTGTTTTTT	CASRYRVGEKLFF
TRBV9	TRBJ1-3	NA	TGTGCCAGCAGCGTACAGGTCTCTGGAAACACCATATATTTT	CASSVQVSGNTIYF
TRBV5-5	TRBJ2-5	TRBD1	TGTGCCAGCAGTTCCTGGGACAGCTTGGGGGAGACCCAGTACTTC	CASSSWDSLGETQYF
TRBV6-5	TRBJ1-5	NA	TGTGCCAGCCTCCCCTCGGGGGGAGGTCAGCCCCAGCATTTT	CASLPSGGGQPQHF
TRBV6-5	TRBJ2-4	TRBD1	TGTGCCAGCGGGACCTCCCGGGACAGGCTCATTCAGTACTTC	CASGTSRDRLIQYF
TRBV28	TRBJ2-7	TRBD2	TGTGCCAGCAGTCCCCGACTAGCGGGACCTCACGAGCAGTACTTC	CASSPRLAGPHEQYF
TRBV3-1/TRBV3-2	TRBJ1-6	NA	TGTGCCAGCAGCCAAACGCCGACGGGAAATTCACCCCTCCACTTT	CASSQTPTGNSPLHF
TRBV10-3	TRBJ2-5	NA	TGTGCCATCAGTGAGTCGCCAGGAGAGACCCAGTACTTC	CAISESPGETQYF
TRBV5-1	TRBJ2-3	NA	TGCGCCAGCAGCATCTACAGGGTACGTTCCGATACGCAGTATTTT	CASSIYRVRSDTQYF
TRBV18	TRBJ2-1	TRBD1	TGTGCCAGCTCCGAGGAGGACAGGGGGGTGTCTGAGCAGTTCTTC	CASSEEDRGVSEQFF
TRBV29-1	TRBJ2-7	NA	TGCAGCGTTGACTACACAGACGAGCAGTACTTC	CSVDYTDEQYF
TRBV25-1	TRBJ1-1	NA	TGTGCCAGCAGGAAACTATGGGAGCGCCGGGACACTGAAGCTTTCTTT	CASRKLWERRDTEAFF
TRBV11-1	TRBJ2-7	TRBD1	TGTGCCAGCAGCCTCCTCGGGACAGATTTTAAAGAGCAGTACTTC	CASSLLGTDFKEQYF
TRBV11-2	TRBJ2-5	NA	TGTGCCAGCACGCCGAGGCCAGTCGGGACCCAGTACTTC	CASTPRPVGTQYF
TRBV5-5	TRBJ2-5	NA	TGTGCCAGCAGTGAGCACCTTCAAGAGACCCAGTACTTC	CASSEHLQETQYF
TRBV12-5	TRBJ2-1	NA	TGTGCTAGTGGTTTGGTACCCCGGGTCTGGCGAGACGGGAATGAGCAGTTCTTC	CASGLVPRVWRDGNEQFF
TRBV5-1	TRBJ1-1	TRBD1	TGCGCCAGCAGTTTACAGGGGGTAGACACTGAAGCTTTCTTT	CASSLQGVDTEAFF
TRBV9	TRBJ2-2	NA	TGTGCCAGCAGCGTAGAATTGTGGGGCAGGGAGGAATCCGGGGAGCTGTTTTTT	CASSVELWGREESGELFF
TRBV10-3	TRBJ2-7	NA	TGTGCCATCAGTGAAACAGATGGAAGAAGGGAGCAGTACTTC	CAISETDGRREQYF
TRBV7-3	TRBJ1-1	NA	TGTGCCAGCAGCCGCACCCCGGGGGTAGTGGCTGAAGCTTTCTTT	CASSRTPGVVAEAFF
TRBV10-3	TRBJ1-3	NA	TGTGCCATCAGGAAGATCGGGTCTGGAAACACCATATATTTT	CAIRKIGSGNTIYF